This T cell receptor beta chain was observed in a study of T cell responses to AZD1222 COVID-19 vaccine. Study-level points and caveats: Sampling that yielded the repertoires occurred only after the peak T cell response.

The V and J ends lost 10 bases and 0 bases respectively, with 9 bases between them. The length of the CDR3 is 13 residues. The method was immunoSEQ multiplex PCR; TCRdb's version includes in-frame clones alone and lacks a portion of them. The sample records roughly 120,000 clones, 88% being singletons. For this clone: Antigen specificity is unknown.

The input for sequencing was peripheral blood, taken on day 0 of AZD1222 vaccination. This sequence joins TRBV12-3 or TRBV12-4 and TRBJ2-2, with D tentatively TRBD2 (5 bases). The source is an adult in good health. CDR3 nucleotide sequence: TGTGCCACCGGACTTTCGAACACCGGGGAGCTGTTTTTT. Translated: CATGLSNTGELFF.